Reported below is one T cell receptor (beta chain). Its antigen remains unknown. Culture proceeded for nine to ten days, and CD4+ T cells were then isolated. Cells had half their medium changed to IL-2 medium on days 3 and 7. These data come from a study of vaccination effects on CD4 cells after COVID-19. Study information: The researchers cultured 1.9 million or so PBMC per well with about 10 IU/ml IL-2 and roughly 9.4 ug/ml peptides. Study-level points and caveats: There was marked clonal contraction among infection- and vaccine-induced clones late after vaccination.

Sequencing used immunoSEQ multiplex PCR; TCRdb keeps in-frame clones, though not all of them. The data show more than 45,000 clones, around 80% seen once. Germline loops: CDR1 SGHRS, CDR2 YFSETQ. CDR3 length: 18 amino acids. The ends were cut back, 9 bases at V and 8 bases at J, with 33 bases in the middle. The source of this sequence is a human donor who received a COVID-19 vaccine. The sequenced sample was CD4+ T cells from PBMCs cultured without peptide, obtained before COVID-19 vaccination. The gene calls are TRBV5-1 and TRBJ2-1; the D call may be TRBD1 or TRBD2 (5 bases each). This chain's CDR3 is CANLTSGTEERQEDEQFF. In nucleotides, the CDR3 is TGCGCCAACCTTACATCCGGGACGGAAGAGCGTCAGGAGGATGAGCAGTTCTTC.